These 29 T cell receptor beta chains were all obtained from the same sample, sequenced in a study of immune heterogeneity within non-small cell lung tumors. Template material for each sample was about 0.55 ug of bulk tumor genomic DNA. Biopsies, several per primary tumor and spaced far apart, were collected during surgery. Each patient presented with untreated, newly diagnosed non-small cell lung cancer and received curative surgery. Multiplex PCR (32 V and 13 J primers) was used to amplify the TCR beta CDR3. TCRdb analysed the multiplex PCR reads with MiXCR anew, one entry per CDR3 protein. The table has about 11,000 distinct CDR3 sequences, 27% seen once. The sequenced sample was lung tumor tissue. Every receptor here comes from a man aged 50 to 60 with non-small cell lung cancer.

In this sample, this clonotype turned up a few times. V gene TRBV11-1 combines with J gene TRBJ2-3; 11 positions match TRBD2. The CDR3 is made up of 17 amino acids. J lost 2 bases, V lost 2 bases, and 6 bases had no gene match. CDR1 and CDR2 (germline): SGHAT, FQDESV (reference sequence). CDR3 nucleotide sequence: TGTGCCAGCAGCTTATCGCCACTAGCGGGGGTCACAGATACGCAGTATTTT. It encodes CASSLSPLAGVTDTQYF. The full variable domain, with the rest looked up from reference TRBV11-1 and TRBJ2-3, is EAEVAQSPRYKITEKSQAVAFWCDPISGHATLYWYRQILGQGPELLVQFQDESVVDDSQLPKDRFSAERLKGVDSTLKIQPAELGDSAMYLCASSLSPLAGVTDTQYFGPGTRLTVL.

With regard to this clonotype: A much larger clone lies one base from this, so it may be a read error. This sequence joins TRBV28 and TRBJ1-5; D remains unclear. The CDR3 covers 12 residues. Germline CDR1 MDHEN, CDR2 SYDVKM. V lost 8 bases and J lost 13, with 18 bases in between. The CDR3 here is CASGYQAPSQHF. CDR3 bases: TGTGCCAGCGGCTATCAGGCGCCCTCACAGCATTTT.

This clonotype appeared many times. The rearrangement joins TRBV12-3 or TRBV12-4 to TRBJ2-6; TRBD2 is a possible D gene (6 bases). The CDR3 runs 15 residues. V lost 5 bases and J 2 bases, leaving 10 bases between the germline ends. CDR3 residues: CASSRRLAGANVLTF. CDR3 in DNA: TGTGCCAGCAGTCGGAGACTAGCTGGGGCCAACGTCCTGACTTTC.

A note on this clonotype: Relative to the germline gene, one junction end is altered; a read error may explain this. The chain joins TRBV2 to TRBJ2-2; a possible D gene is TRBD1 (7 bases). CDR3 size: 15 residues. Germline CDR1 and CDR2: SNHLY and FYNNEI. CDR3 coding DNA: TGTGCCAGCAGTCATAGACAGGGAGGAACCGGGGAGCCGTTTTTT. It translates to CASSHRQGGTGEPFF. Looking up the rest from reference TRBV2 and TRBJ2-2 gives the full variable domain: EPEVTQTPSHQVTQMGQEVILRCVPISNHLYFYWYRQILGQKVEFLVSFYNNEISEKSEIFDDQFSVERPDGSNFTLKIRSTKLEDSAMYFCASSHRQGGTGEPFFGEGSRLTVL.

Notes on this clonotype: Since a much larger clone is just one base distant, this may be a read error. The chain uses TRBV6-1 and TRBJ1-5; no clear D. Per germline, CDR1 MNHNS and CDR2 SASEGT. The ends were cut back, 8 bases at V and 7 bases at J, with 18 bases in the middle. The CDR3 runs to 14 residues. The DNA of the CDR3 is TGTGCCAGCGCACCGGGGAATTGGGTCCAGCCCCAGCATTTT. Residues: CASAPGNWVQPQHF.

Only a few counts were recorded for this clonotype. The chain uses TRBV7-9 and TRBJ2-1, with unresolved D. CDR3 length: 15 residues. The germline CDR1 and CDR2 sequences are SEHNR and FQNEAQ (reference sequence). Trimming took off 7 bases at V and 4 bases at J, with 17 bases between the two ends. This CDR3 is CASISTELHYNEQFF. The CDR3 DNA reads TGTGCCAGCATCTCTACAGAGCTTCATTACAATGAGCAGTTCTTC.

The chain recombines TRBV9 with TRBJ2-1; D might be TRBD2 (6 bases). This CDR3 spans 15 amino acids. V gave up 4 bases and J gave up 5 bases, with 16 bases separating them. Germline CDR1 SGDLS, CDR2 YYNGEE. Here the CDR3 DNA reads TGTGCCAGCAGCTACCTCGGGACTCCGAACAATGAGCAGTTCTTC. Residues: CASSYLGTPNNEQFF. The full variable domain, rest sourced from reference TRBV9 and TRBJ2-1, is DSGVTQTPKHLITATGQRVTLRCSPRSGDLSVYWYQQSLDQGLQFLIQYYNGEERAKGNILERFSAQQFPDLHSELNLSSLELGDSALYFCASSYLGTPNNEQFFGPGTRLTVL.

The sample holds a few counts of this clonotype. This chain joins TRBV6-1 and TRBJ2-1; a weak D match, TRBD1 (5 bases). V lost 1 base and J 5 bases, leaving 12 bases between the germline ends. Germline CDR1 reads MNHNS; CDR2 reads SASEGT. The CDR3 extends over 15 amino acids. In nucleotides, the CDR3 is TGTGCCAGCAGTGAAGGGACACAACACAACAATGAGCAGTTCTTC. Its protein is CASSEGTQHNNEQFF.

This clonotype was observed a handful of times. The chain combines TRBV5-1 with TRBJ2-5; D call uncertain. The CDR3 runs 16 residues. V was cut by 0 bases and J by 2 bases, with 14 bases left in between. Germline lookup yields CDR1 SGHRS and CDR2 YFSETQ. The CDR3 DNA reads TGCGCCAGCAGCTTGGGCCTGGAGCCTTTTCAAGAGACCCAGTACTTC. It encodes CASSLGLEPFQETQYF. The whole variable domain, remainder taken from reference TRBV5-1 and TRBJ2-5, is KAGVTQTPRYLIKTRGQQVTLSCSPISGHRSVSWYQQTPGQGLQFLFEYFSETQRNKGNFPGRFSGRQFSNSRSEMNVSTLELGDSALYLCASSLGLEPFQETQYFGPGTRLLVL.

This clonotype was counted many times. One end of the junction does not line up with germline, which may come from a read error. The chain links TRBV11-2 to TRBJ2-7; a possible D gene is TRBD1 (6 bases). The CDR3 covers 13 residues. Germline CDR1 and CDR2: SGHAT and FQNNGV. As DNA, the CDR3 is TGTGCCAGCGCCAGACAGGTTTCCTTCGAGCAGTACTTC. This translates into CASARQVSFEQYF.

This clonotype is judged medium-sized. The rearrangement uses TRBV7-8 and TRBJ2-7; TRBD2 matches at 8 bases. The junction had 2 bases not matched to a gene; V was cut back by 3 bases and J by 4 bases. The CDR3 is 13 amino acids. Germline assignment: CDR1 SGHVS and CDR2 FQNEAQ. CDR3 DNA sequence: TGTGCCAGCAGCTTTTCTAGCGGGTACGAGCAGTACTTC. It codes for CASSFSSGYEQYF.

This clonotype is judged medium-sized. This chain joins TRBV20-1 and TRBJ2-7, with 8 nucleotides matching TRBD2. Germline loops: CDR1 DFQATT, CDR2 SNEGSKA (reference sequence). The ends lost 5 bases at V and 6 bases at J; junction bases unmatched: 15. This CDR3 has 15 residues. Here the CDR3 reads CSAGGVSGSQGEQYF. In DNA, the CDR3 is TGCAGTGCTGGCGGGGTGAGCGGGAGTCAGGGCGAGCAGTACTTC.

This clonotype ranks as medium-sized (0.01 to 0.1%). The gene calls are TRBV6-1 and TRBJ2-7, with D possibly TRBD1 on 6 matching bases. The CDR3 is made up of 14 amino acids. The germline CDR1 and CDR2 sequences are MNHNS and SASEGT. With 5 bases removed from V and 5 bases from J, the gap between germline ends came to 16 bases. The CDR3 bases are TGTGCCAGCAGTCCCTCTACAGGGTTGAACGAGCAGTACTTC. Translating gives CASSPSTGLNEQYF.

V usage is TRBV20-1 and J usage is TRBJ1-1; D might be TRBD1 (6 bases). The V and J ends lost 3 bases and 6 bases respectively, with 14 bases between them. This CDR3 spans 13 amino acids. The germline gives CDR1 DFQATT, CDR2 SNEGSKA (reference sequence). The CDR3 reads CSARRGGWPEAFF. CDR3 DNA sequence: TGCAGTGCTAGGAGAGGGGGGTGGCCTGAAGCTTTCTTT.

Of note for this clonotype: This may come from a read error, since a much larger clone is one base off. This rearrangement joins TRBV6-4 to TRBJ1-5; unclear D gene. The germline CDR1 and CDR2 sequences are MRHNA and SNTAGT. V was pared by 6 bases and J by 6 bases, with 15 bases between. The length of the CDR3 is 14 residues. The CDR3 reads CASSPAFFTQPQHF. CDR3 nucleotides: TGTGCCAGCAGCCCCGCATTTTTTACTCAGCCCCAGCATTTT.

This clonotype is labeled as medium-sized. The rearrangement joins TRBV11-2 to TRBJ2-7; 8 bases align to TRBD1. The CDR3 length is 13 residues. CDR1 and CDR2 (germline): SGHAT, FQNNGV. J was trimmed by 6 bases and V by 5 bases; bases with no gene match: 6. CDR3 sequence reads: CASSLGQGGEQYF. The CDR3 DNA reads TGTGCCAGCAGCCTCGGACAGGGAGGCGAGCAGTACTTC. The entire variable domain, with the rest obtained from reference TRBV11-2 and TRBJ2-7, is as follows: EAGVAQSPRYKIIEKRQSVAFWCNPISGHATLYWYQQILGQGPKLLIQFQNNGVVDDSQLPKDRFSAERLKGVDSTLKIQPAKLEDSAVYLCASSLGQGGEQYFGPGTRLTVT.

Comments on this clonotype: A much larger clone lies a single base off, so this may be a read error. The J gene is TRBJ2-7, the V gene TRBV9, with TRBD1 identical over 7 bases. Germline-derived CDR1 and CDR2 are SGDLS and YYNGEE. V was clipped by 0 bases and J by 5 bases; unmatched bases: 8. The CDR3 contains 15 residues. The CDR3 sequence is CASSVAPKGGHEQYF. The CDR3 region has the DNA TGTGCCAGCAGCGTAGCTCCGAAAGGGGGCCACGAGCAGTACTTC.

Many counts were recorded for this clonotype. The gene calls are TRBV9 and TRBJ1-6; D is ambiguous. This CDR3 is 14 amino acids long. CDR1 SGDLS and CDR2 YYNGEE come from the germline V gene. V lost 0 bases, J lost 10 bases, and 11 bases lay in between. CDR3 amino acids: CASSVGEERSPLHF. For the CDR3, the DNA is TGTGCCAGCAGCGTAGGGGAGGAACGATCACCCCTCCACTTT.

Details on this clonotype: A read error may be the cause here, since a much bigger clone is one base away. The chain joins TRBV28 to TRBJ2-7, with D tentatively TRBD2 (5 bases). The CDR3 has 12 amino acids. Germline V gives CDR1 MDHEN, CDR2 SYDVKM. V dropped 6 bases and J dropped 4 bases, with 10 bases sitting between them. For the CDR3, the DNA is TGTGCCAGCAGGCGGGCCTTGTACGAGCAGTACTTC. This encodes CASRRALYEQYF. Together with reference TRBV28 and TRBJ2-7, the CDR3 gives the full variable domain: DVKVTQSSRYLVKRTGEKVFLECVQDMDHENMFWYRQDPGLGLRLIYFSYDVKMKEKGDIPEGYSVSREKKERFSLILESASTNQTSMYLCASRRALYEQYFGPGTRLTVT.

The sample holds many counts of this clonotype. The V and J genes are TRBV2 and TRBJ2-5; 11 positions agree with TRBD2. CDR1 is SNHLY, CDR2 FYNNEI, per germline. The ends lost 6 bases at V and 5 bases at J; junction bases unmatched: 8. This CDR3 has 15 residues. The CDR3 nucleotides read TGTGCCAGCAGCCGTGCTAGCGGGGGGTGGGAGACCCAGTACTTC. This codes for CASSRASGGWETQYF.

To note about this clonotype: This may be a read error: a much more frequent sequence differs by one nucleotide. The V call is TRBV28, the J call TRBJ1-5, with D possibly being TRBD1 (5 bases). V lost 7 bases and J lost 9, with 13 bases in between. There are 12 residues in the CDR3. Germline loops: CDR1 MDHEN, CDR2 SYDVKM. The CDR3 loop reads CASTPPGGPQHF. CDR3 in DNA: TGTGCCAGCACCCCTCCGGGGGGGCCCCAGCATTTT.

CDR3 nucleotides: TGTGCCAGCAGTGCCACCGGACAAACAAATTCACCGGTCCACTTT. Protein: CASSATGQTNSPVHF. This chain connects TRBV2 to TRBJ1-6; D may be TRBD1 (5 bases). The ends were cut back, 4 bases at V and 17 bases at J, with 24 bases in the middle. The CDR3 length is 15 residues. Germline-derived CDR1 and CDR2 are SNHLY and FYNNEI.

This clonotype has a handful of counts. The chain is built from TRBV6-4 and TRBJ1-4; the D gene is possibly TRBD1 (6 bases). Germline-derived CDR1 and CDR2 are MRHNA and SNTAGT. V lost 10 bases, J lost 4 bases, and 10 bases lay in between. The CDR3 runs 12 residues. The CDR3 is CAIRQDNEKLFF. The CDR3, as DNA: TGTGCCATCAGACAGGATAATGAAAAACTGTTTTTT.

This clonotype is medium-sized (0.01 to 0.1%) within its sample. This chain connects TRBV6-1 to TRBJ1-3, with D uncertain. Germline lookup yields CDR1 MNHNS and CDR2 SASEGT. Trimming shortened V by 5 bases and J by 0 bases, and 14 bases separated the two germline ends. CDR3 length equals 16 residues. CDR3 in amino acids: CASSPRTSGSGNTIYF. CDR3 coding DNA: TGTGCCAGCAGTCCCCGAACGAGCGGCTCTGGAAACACCATATATTTT.

In regard to this clonotype: Given a much more abundant clone one base away, this may be a read error. This sequence joins TRBV12-3 or TRBV12-4 and TRBJ1-4; perhaps TRBD1 as D (5 bases). This CDR3 region has 12 residues. CDR3 DNA sequence: TGTTCCAGCAGTTTAGGGGACGAAAAACTGTTTTTT. Protein product: CSSSLGDEKLFF.

A word on this clonotype: This may arise from a read error, as a much more abundant clone is one base away. This sequence joins TRBV11-2 and TRBJ2-2; 8 nucleotides align to TRBD2. The CDR3 spans 19 residues. CDR1 is SGHAT and CDR2 is FQNNGV in the germline V gene. After removal of 5 bases from V and 7 bases from J, the junction contained 21 bases not matched to a gene. The CDR3 DNA follows: TGTGCCAGCAGCCCGGTGGGGACTAGTTGGAGACTGTTCGGCGGGGAGCTGTTTTTT. It codes for CASSPVGTSWRLFGGELFF.

The chain carries TRBV5-1 and TRBJ2-5; 9 nucleotides match TRBD1. Germline V gene lookup returns CDR1 SGHRS and CDR2 YFSETQ. After removal of 2 bases from V and 4 bases from J, the junction contained 6 bases not matched to a gene. This CDR3 comprises 15 residues. This CDR3 is CASSLTPTGGETQYF. CDR3 DNA sequence: TGCGCCAGCAGCTTAACTCCGACAGGGGGAGAGACCCAGTACTTC.

This clonotype is classed as medium-sized. V gene TRBV6-1 combines with J gene TRBJ2-7; 7 bases fit TRBD1. This CDR3 has 14 amino acids. Germline loops: CDR1 MNHNS, CDR2 SASEGT. Trimming cost V 6 bases and J 4 bases; bases outside gene matches: 9. CDR3 nucleotides: TGTGCCAGCAGCCCGGGACAGACAGGATACGAGCAGTACTTC. Encoded protein: CASSPGQTGYEQYF.

V is TRBV29-1 and J is TRBJ2-5; D is ambiguous. The germline V and J ends were trimmed by 5 bases and 4 bases, with 11 bases remaining between them. Germline V gene lookup returns CDR1 SQVTM and CDR2 ANQGSEA. The CDR3 runs to 12 residues. Written as DNA, the CDR3 is TGCAGCGTTTCCGGGTTAGGAGAGACCCAGTACTTC. It is translated as CSVSGLGETQYF.